A selection of T cell receptor beta chains follows, all from one sample in a study of blood T cell repertoires in COVID-19. TCRdb keeps only in-frame clones here, not all; method: immunoSEQ multiplex PCR. The table includes 350,000 to 450,000 clones, 70% to 90% detected once. Specimen: PBMCs or T cells enriched from blood (not recorded which). The receptors originated from a woman under 30 who had been exposed to COVID-19. Both conserved end residues are trimmed from each CDR3. Each record gives: V gene, CDR3 length, CDR3 protein.

V: TRBV28; length: 14; CDR3: ASSFGSSSSNYGYT
V: TRBV7-9; length: 16; CDR3: ASSLAASRDRGDSPLH
V: TRBV7-9; length: 13; CDR3: ASSLGGVNTGELF
V: TRBV9; length: 13; CDR3: ASSVGGQSPYGYT
V: TRBV4-3; length: 13; CDR3: ASSQVGGLNTEAF
V: TRBV11-2; length: 12; CDR3: ASSLGQGNTEAF
V: TRBV28; length: 13; CDR3: ASSSMGPPTYEQY
V: TRBV28; length: 14; CDR3: ASSLVDSFSGNTIY
V: TRBV24-1; length: 14; CDR3: ATSDPSGNLYNEQF
V: TRBV6-1; length: 15; CDR3: ASSEAHRLAYNQPQH
V: TRBV28; length: 14; CDR3: ASSFQTETPDSPLH
V: TRBV12-3/TRBV12-4; length: 9; CDR3: ASSSTPEAF
V: TRBV3-1/TRBV3-2; length: 15; CDR3: ASSPKGATSGDNEQF
V: TRBV7-9; length: 12; CDR3: ASSGRDSSYEQY
V: TRBV19; length: 12; CDR3: ASISGYSNQPQH
V: TRBV6-1; length: 16; CDR3: ASSDLFGRLGKDSPLH
V: TRBV7-9; length: 11; CDR3: ASTGQGAYEQY